Reported below is one TCR beta chain. The antigen is unknown. This specimen belongs to a study of graft-versus-host responses after intestinal transplantation. For the study at large: Among the recipients, transplants were multivisceral, liver-intestinal, or isolated intestinal. The recipients all started with anti-thymocyte globulin induction and then took tacrolimus and steroids for about three years. Study-wide results and caveats: Allograft graft-versus-host to host-versus-graft clonal ratios ran high in patients with graft-donor T cell macrochimerism. Peak circulating GvH clone levels tracked with early post-transplant HvG declines.

The V gene lost 5 bases and the J gene lost 0 bases, with 8 bases spanning the gap. The CDR3 extends over 13 amino acids. Germline CDR1 GTSNPN, CDR2 SVGIG (reference sequence). The repertoire was sequenced with immunoSEQ multiplex PCR; TCRdb's copy has only in-frame clones and lacks some. The sample lists some 120,000 clones; around 94% were seen once. V gene TRBV30 combines with J gene TRBJ1-3; D ambiguous. The receptor comes from a human donor who was the organ donor for an intestinal transplant. The sample consisted of unstimulated CD4+ T cells sorted from spleen or lymph node cells, taken before transplant. The CDR3 DNA reads TGTGCCTGGGACATCTCCTCTGGAAACACCATATATTTT. This gives the protein CAWDISSGNTIYF.